What follows describes a single T cell receptor (beta chain). This clonotype came up a few times. Its antigen remains unidentified. Relative to the germline gene, one junction end is altered; a read error may explain this. Only healthy Caucasian donors were included. This sample was taken from a study of identical twins (dated by TCRdb to about 2016). A note on the overall study: The study deep-sequenced TCR alpha and beta repertoires from monozygotic twins, unrelated adults of various ages and cord blood to test whether fetal clonotypes persist. Replicate twin experiments were performed at different times using different library preparation protocols to rule out contamination. Results and caveats for the whole study, not just this receptor: In monozygotic twins, recombination models systematically underestimated out-of-frame TCR alpha sharing, but the models matched the sharing seen between unrelated individuals. Abundant cord blood beta clonotypes carried fewer insertions; young adult naive repertoires showed a weaker similar trend, while memory repertoires showed none. Compared with coincidental sharing between unrelated individuals, out-of-frame TCR alpha sequences shared between twins showed an excess of sequences with low generation probability. Invariant T cells such as MAIT and iNKT could partly confound zero-insertion analyses, although diverse VJ usage argued against such confounding for most clonotypes. The excess sharing between twins in beta out-of-frame sequences was weaker because fewer shared sequences reduced the signal-to-noise ratio. Conclusions relied on cross-sectional statistical analysis, since the same donors could not be followed over many years.

CDR3 length: 13 amino acids, cysteine to phenylalanine. CDR3 DNA is the only sequence kept; it has 39 bases, read in frame from the first base. The germline V gene specifies MDHEN as CDR1 and SYDVKM as CDR2. Library generation was performed with 5' RACE. Data came from an Illumina HiSeq 2000. A universal primer binding site was introduced by template switching, and a unique molecular identifier was present in the final cDNA, enabling accurate counting of TCR cDNA molecules. Specific primers in the conserved constant-segment region were used to synthesize first-strand cDNA for TCR alpha and beta chains. To control for contamination, every cDNA library was double barcoded, receiving both a SMART-Mk sample barcode and Illumina barcodes. Two successive PCR steps introduced TruSeq adapter sequences along with Illumina sample barcodes. TCR alpha and beta cDNA libraries were sequenced on the Illumina HiSeq platform with custom primers. Regarding the original processing steps: MiGEC was used to process raw reads and extract unique molecular identifiers, and MiXCR was used to find CDR3 positions. For each individual, recombination models were inferred using an EM algorithm with the repgenHMM and IGoR tools. The analysis of shared clonotypes was done with the tcR package in R, with sharing normalized by the product of cloneset sizes. To study raw recombination without the effects of thymic and clonal selection, out-of-frame nonproductive sequences were analyzed. The raw public data were reprocessed by TCRdb itself: fastp quality trimming at Q25, MiXCR clonotype calling, in-frame beta chains only. Every distinct CDR3 protein forms one entry, paired with its most common genes and DNA. TCRdb, not the original authors, processed these V and J calls. A total of 1,800,000 or so distinct CDR3 sequences appear in this sample, about 30% of them only once. Jointly, the top ten make up 0.27% of the sample.

The origin of this receptor is a newborn girl in good health. Material for sequencing was cord blood. The sequence is built from TRBV28 and TRBJ2-2; TRBD2 agrees with 9 junctional bases. The CDR3 here reads CASSLTSGGQLFF. The sequenced DNA: TGTGCCAGCAGTTTGACTAGCGGCGGGCAGCTGTTTTTT.